These 24 T cell receptor beta chains came from one sample sequenced in a study of T cell responses to AZD1222 COVID-19 vaccine. TCRdb's copy holds only in-frame clones and misses some; the assay was immunoSEQ multiplex PCR. The repertoire holds approximately 150,000 clones, with roughly 92% as singletons. The specimen comprised peripheral blood, sampled on day 0 of AZD1222 vaccination. The source of these receptors is an adult in good health.

This rearrangement joins TRBV27 to TRBJ1-3, with a possible D match to TRBD1 (5 bases). Deletions cut 0 bases from V and 3 bases from J, with 9 bases between. Germline CDR1 MNHEY, CDR2 SMNVEV (reference sequence). The CDR3 contains 15 residues. Here the CDR3 reads CASSLSGEYGNTIYF. The CDR3 bases are TGTGCCAGCAGTTTATCAGGGGAATATGGAAACACCATATATTTT.

The V gene is TRBV30, the J gene TRBJ2-7, with 9 bases that match TRBD1. Looked up from germline, CDR1 is GTSNPN and CDR2 is SVGIG (reference sequence). The CDR3 is 14 amino acids. After removal of 5 bases from V and 2 bases from J, the junction contained 7 bases not matched to a gene. Here the CDR3 DNA reads TGTGCCTGGGCCCCCGGGACAGGGACCTACGAGCAGTACTTC. The encoded protein is CAWAPGTGTYEQYF.

The V and J genes are TRBV6-4 and TRBJ2-1; D possibly corresponds to TRBD2 (7 bases). The CDR3 loop spans 15 amino acids. Trimming removed 2 bases at V and 1 base at J, with 9 bases between. The germline CDR1 and CDR2 sequences are MRHNA and SNTAGT. In DNA form, the CDR3 reads TGTGCCAGCAGTGACGGGAGGGGGTCCTACAATGAGCAGTTCTTC. As protein: CASSDGRGSYNEQFF.

The sample holds a few counts of this clone. The chain combines TRBV10-1 with TRBJ2-2; 8 positions agree with TRBD1. This CDR3 comprises 12 residues. From germline, CDR1 is WNHNN and CDR2 SYGVQD (reference sequence). After removal of 6 bases from V and 6 bases from J, the junction contained 0 bases not matched to a gene. The CDR3 region has the DNA TGCGCCAGCAGCAGGGGGCCCGGGGAGCTGTTTTTT. Its protein product is CASSRGPGELFF.

This chain links TRBV7-2 with TRBJ1-2; D may be TRBD1 (5 bases). V was trimmed by 1 base and J by 8 bases, leaving 11 bases between them. The CDR3 runs to 13 residues. Germline V gene data show CDR1 as SGHTA and CDR2 as FQGNSA. CDR3 protein: CASSLGQGLGYTF. The CDR3 DNA reads TGTGCCAGCAGCTTAGGGCAGGGTTTGGGCTACACCTTC. The full variable domain, in which reference TRBV7-2 and TRBJ1-2 provide the parts outside the CDR3, is GAGVSQSPSNKVTEKGKDVELRCDPISGHTALYWYRQSLGQGLEFLIYFQGNSAPDKSGLPSDRFSAERTGGSVSTLTIQRTQQEDSAVYLCASSLGQGLGYTFGSGTRLTVV.

The chain couples TRBV7-9 to TRBJ2-6, with 9 bases that match TRBD1. With V trimmed by 4 bases and J by 3 bases, 7 bases remained unmatched. The germline gives CDR1 SEHNR, CDR2 FQNEAQ (reference sequence). This CDR3 is built from 17 residues. CDR3 nucleotides: TGTGCCAGCAGCTCCTACGGACAGGGGAGTGGGGCCAACGTCCTGACTTTC. Its translation is CASSSYGQGSGANVLTF. The entire variable domain, with the rest obtained from reference TRBV7-9 and TRBJ2-6, is as follows: DTGVSQNPRHKITKRGQNVTFRCDPISEHNRLYWYRQTLGQGPEFLTYFQNEAQLEKSRLLSDRFSAERPKGSFSTLEIQRTEQGDSAMYLCASSSYGQGSGANVLTFGAGSRLTVL.

This chain connects TRBV3-1 (or the pseudogene TRBV3-2) to TRBJ2-6; D gene uncertain. The CDR3 is 14 residues long. The germline CDR1 and CDR2 sequences are LGHDT and YNNKEL (reference sequence). Deletions cut 5 bases from V and 0 bases from J, with 5 bases between. CDR3 DNA sequence: TGTGCCAGCAGCGGGCGCTCTGGGGCCAACGTCCTGACTTTC. Protein product: CASSGRSGANVLTF.

This clone was detected once. This CDR3 reads CASSLARNDPQYF. CDR3 DNA: TGTGCCAGCAGCTTAGCACGCAACGACCCGCAGTATTTT. The genes are TRBV7-3 and TRBJ2-3, with D hard to call. CDR1 and CDR2 (germline): SGHTA, FQGTGA. This CDR3 contains 13 residues. V lost 2 bases and J 10 bases, leaving 13 bases between the germline ends.

The chain couples TRBV4-2 to TRBJ2-7; 11 bases line up with TRBD2. The junction had 3 bases not matched to a gene; V was cut back by 0 bases and J by 2 bases. Germline V gene data show CDR1 as LGHNA and CDR2 as YNFKEQ. The CDR3 is 16 amino acids. CDR3 residues: CASSQDLAGGPYEQYF. The CDR3 coding sequence is TGTGCCAGCAGCCAAGATCTAGCGGGGGGACCCTACGAGCAGTACTTC.

This chain uses TRBV5-1 with TRBJ1-5, with TRBD1 identical over 7 bases. The junction had 5 bases not matched to a gene; V was cut back by 4 bases and J by 1 base. Looked up from germline, CDR1 is SGHRS and CDR2 is YFSETQ. The CDR3 runs 15 residues. CDR3 amino acids: CASSLGTVSNQPQHF. CDR3 coding DNA: TGCGCCAGCAGCCTAGGGACAGTCAGCAATCAGCCCCAGCATTTT.

A few counts support this clone. This chain links TRBV7-9 with TRBJ2-7; either TRBD1 or TRBD2 may supply D (5 bases each). The germline gives CDR1 SEHNR, CDR2 FQNEAQ (reference sequence). V was cut by 4 bases and J by 2 bases, with 9 bases left in between. This CDR3 comprises 13 residues. The CDR3 loop is CASSWDAAYEQYF. Written as DNA, the CDR3 is TGTGCCAGCAGCTGGGACGCCGCCTACGAGCAGTACTTC.

J is TRBJ2-7 and V is TRBV5-5; D gene uncertain. CDR1 and CDR2 from the germline V gene are SGHKS and YYEKEE (reference sequence). Trimming left V 0 bases short and J 3 bases short, with 7 bases between. The CDR3 runs to 13 residues. The CDR3 region is CASSLGSSYEQYF. The CDR3 coding sequence is TGTGCCAGCAGCTTGGGGTCGAGCTACGAGCAGTACTTC.

CDR3 in amino acids: CASSRATGELFF. CDR3 DNA sequence: TGTGCCAGCAGCCGAGCCACCGGGGAGCTGTTTTTT. The rearrangement joins TRBV3-1 (or the pseudogene TRBV3-2) to TRBJ2-2, with D unresolved. V lost 4 bases and J lost 4, with 4 bases in between. The length of the CDR3 is 12 residues. Looked up from germline, CDR1 is LGHDT and CDR2 is YNNKEL (reference sequence).

This chain uses TRBV27 with TRBJ2-2, with D maybe TRBD2 (5 bases). CDR3 length: 16 amino acids. Trimming removed 3 bases from V and 0 bases from J, with 11 bases in between. The germline V gene has CDR1 MNHEY and CDR2 SMNVEV (reference sequence). The CDR3 protein is CASSFVSGSNTGELFF. DNA for the CDR3: TGTGCCAGCAGTTTTGTTTCGGGGTCGAACACCGGGGAGCTGTTTTTT.

The chain links TRBV12-3 or TRBV12-4 to TRBJ2-5; 8 nucleotides match TRBD1. The ends lost 7 bases at V and 4 bases at J; junction bases unmatched: 5. There are 13 residues in the CDR3. In nucleotides, the CDR3 is TGTGCCAGCAATGCCAGGGGGCGAGAGACCCAGTACTTC. Its translation is CASNARGRETQYF.

The chain couples TRBV25-1 to TRBJ1-3; the D gene is possibly TRBD1 (6 bases). The germline V gene encodes CDR1 MGHDK and CDR2 SYGVNS. Deletions cut 3 bases from V and 4 bases from J, with 10 bases between. The CDR3 contains 14 residues. The CDR3 sequence is CASSEQGRGNTIYF. In nucleotides, the CDR3 is TGTGCCAGCAGTGAGCAGGGGAGGGGAAACACCATATATTTT.

This clone turned up a few times. The chain combines TRBV10-3 with TRBJ2-7; 13 bases map to TRBD2. Trimming removed 2 bases from V and 5 bases from J; junction bases left unmatched: 9. This CDR3 contains 17 residues. Per the germline V gene, CDR1 is ENHRY and CDR2 is SYGVKD. The CDR3 bases are TGTGCCATCAGTGAGGCCCGCGGACTAGCGGGAGTGGACGAGCAGTACTTC. Translated, it gives CAISEARGLAGVDEQYF.

V and J are TRBV28 and TRBJ2-2; D perhaps matches TRBD1 (6 bases). Germline V gene sequence: CDR1 MDHEN, CDR2 SYDVKM. This CDR3 region has 16 residues. V gave up 5 bases and J gave up 3 bases, with 16 bases separating them. CDR3 in DNA: TGTGCCAGCAGTCCCGCCCTGACAGGAGACACCGGGGAGCTGTTTTTT. Its translation is CASSPALTGDTGELFF. Together with reference TRBV28 and TRBJ2-2, the CDR3 gives the full variable domain: DVKVTQSSRYLVKRTGEKVFLECVQDMDHENMFWYRQDPGLGLRLIYFSYDVKMKEKGDIPEGYSVSREKKERFSLILESASTNQTSMYLCASSPALTGDTGELFFGEGSRLTVL.

The V and J genes are TRBV5-1 and TRBJ1-1, with 7 bases that match TRBD1. The CDR3 runs 14 residues. The V and J ends lost 2 bases and 4 bases, in that order; junction bases with no gene match: 5. Germline CDR1 is SGHRS and CDR2 is YFSETQ. The CDR3 region is CASSFQGVVTEAFF. CDR3 DNA: TGCGCCAGCAGCTTTCAGGGGGTGGTCACTGAAGCTTTCTTT.

The genes are TRBV11-3 and TRBJ2-3; TRBD2 might be the D (5 bases). Germline loops: CDR1 SGHNT, CDR2 YENEEA. The CDR3 is made up of 17 amino acids. Between the trimmed V and J ends, which lost 5 bases and 1 base, there was a span of 19 bases. CDR3 DNA: TGTGCCAGCAGCCCCGGAGGTGGGTCCAGACGCACAGATACGCAGTATTTT. Translating gives CASSPGGGSRRTDTQYF. The entire variable domain, with the rest obtained from reference TRBV11-3 and TRBJ2-3, is as follows: EAGVVQSPRYKIIEKKQPVAFWCNPISGHNTLYWYLQNLGQGPELLIRYENEEAVDDSQLPKDRFSAERLKGVDSTLKIQPAELGDSAVYLCASSPGGGSRRTDTQYFGPGTRLTVL.

The chain has TRBV21-1 and TRBJ2-2; TRBD2, the table's D call, was not compared with the DNA. TRBV21-1 is classified as a pseudogene. The CDR3 is 14 residues long. The CDR3 nucleotides read TGTGCCAGCGCGGCGGGGGGCTTCACCGGGGAGCTGTTTTTT. Translated: CASAAGGFTGELFF.

This chain links TRBV12-3 or TRBV12-4 with TRBJ2-1; no reliable D call. V was clipped by 6 bases and J by 5 bases, with 11 bases between them. This CDR3 contains 13 residues. CDR3 amino acids: CASSSQLHNEQFF. CDR3 DNA: TGTGCCAGCAGCTCTCAGTTACACAATGAGCAGTTCTTC.

The chain couples TRBV5-1 to TRBJ2-7; 7 nucleotides line up with TRBD1. Per germline, CDR1 SGHRS and CDR2 YFSETQ. This CDR3 has 16 amino acids. The J segment lost 3 bases and the V segment lost 4 bases, leaving 13 bases of the junction unmatched. The CDR3 nucleotides read TGCGCCAGCAGCGCAATACCGGGACAGAAGGGCTACGAGCAGTACTTC. Encoded protein: CASSAIPGQKGYEQYF.

This chain connects TRBV7-3 to TRBJ1-1; D not resolved. Germline V gives CDR1 SGHTA, CDR2 FQGTGA. With 5 bases removed from V and 1 base from J, the gap between germline ends came to 8 bases. The length of the CDR3 is 13 residues. CDR3 loop: CASSRYGNTEAFF. The CDR3, as DNA: TGTGCCAGCAGCCGGTACGGGAACACTGAAGCTTTCTTT.